This T cell receptor beta chain was sequenced during a study of blood T cell repertoires in COVID-19 (dated by TCRdb to the early 2020s). Context from the whole study: Samples from collaborators originated in the United States, Italy and Spain and spanned both the acute and convalescent phases of COVID-19. The material from the prospective study consisted of cDNA or gDNA derived from T cells, B-cell-depleted T cells, or PBMCs. Deeply sampled blood TCRbeta repertoires from subjects exposed to, actively infected with, or recovered from COVID-19 were included in the dataset. The repertoires were made available in a free public database intended to serve as a resource for research on the immune response to SARS-CoV-2. Samples came from the ongoing ImmuneRACE study (first 160 participants) plus 1,254 subjects from 6 global collaborators. The sample metadata nearly always contained a de-identified subject ID, COVID-19 status, age in years and sex. Where HLA class I and class II types were available, the types were taken from metadata supplied by the sample provider, not from assay-based typing. General study outcomes and caveats: The quantity of clinical and demographic metadata differed by source and by participant and was supplied without curation.

Samples from volunteer blood donors who had recovered from COVID-19 were contributed by a second Seattle source. Whole blood was collected in K2EDTA tubes by collaborating institutions according to the institutions' own protocols. For TCRbeta analysis, collaborator samples were shipped as frozen whole blood, as isolated PBMCs, or as DNA extracted from either sample type. There are 15 amino acids in the CDR3, from cysteine to phenylalanine inclusive. Only the CDR3 DNA is retained, 45 bases long and in frame from the first base. The germline V end is reduced by 2 bases and the J end by 1 base; junction bases left unmatched: 4. The germline V gene (reference sequence) supplies CDR1 MNHEY and CDR2 SMNVEV. For this clone: This clone's antigen is unknown. Base qualities were left out, and no much larger clone turns up one base away.

TCRbeta CDR3 regions were amplified from genomic DNA by means of the immunoSEQ Assay, a bias-controlled multiplex PCR. On the study's bioinformatics: Nucleated cell counts per sample were estimated from amplification of reference gene primers within the assay. To quantify the absolute abundance of each unique TCRbeta CDR3 rearrangement, sequence reads were collapsed and filtered. For each sample, productive Simpson clonality was calculated as the square root of Simpson's diversity index over productive rearrangements. TCRdb holds this immuneACCESS table with in-frame rearrangements only. Some clones are missing; in checked studies, unresolved V genes explain under half, and the rest has no known cause. The V and J calls and clone size were taken over from that table, and D and trimming were inferred from the DNA. Within this sample are 270,000 or so clones, with about four fifths of them counted one time only. Of the sample, roughly 10% falls within the top ten clones.

The receptor chain draws on TRBV27 and TRBJ1-1; TRBD1 agrees with 7 junctional bases. This TCR came from a woman aged 50 to 60 who had recovered from COVID-19. The sample comprised peripheral blood. The CDR3 amino acid sequence is: CASSLEGAPNTEAFF. Read as DNA, the sequence is TGTGCCAGCAGTTTAGAGGGGGCGCCGAACACTGAAGCTTTCTTT.